Below are 7 T cell receptor beta chains sequenced from a single sample in a study of blood T cell repertoires in COVID-19. Repertoires were generated with immunoSEQ multiplex PCR, while TCRdb's copy carries only in-frame clones and drops some. The data show about 180,000 clones, under 85% seen once. Sequenced material: peripheral blood. The source of these receptors is a woman older than 75 with acute or convalescent COVID-19.

The chain is built from TRBV6-8 and TRBJ2-1; 8 nucleotides align to TRBD2. CDR3 length: 15 residues. Germline CDR1 is MNHGY and CDR2 is SAAAGT. V gave up 6 bases and J gave up 4 bases; unmatched junction bases: 8. CDR3 in amino acids: CASRWTSWVYNEQFF. The CDR3 region has the DNA TGTGCCAGCAGGTGGACTAGCTGGGTGTACAATGAGCAGTTCTTC.

This clone was seen more than once but under ten times. Other DNA sequences in the sample encode the same CDR3. The V call is TRBV20-1, the J call TRBJ1-5; no clear D gene. Germline V gives CDR1 DFQATT, CDR2 SNEGSKA (reference sequence). Trimming cost V 3 bases and J 4 bases, with 13 bases left between them. CDR3 length equals 14 residues. The CDR3 bases are TGCAGTGCTAGTGGTCGGGGTCGTAATCAGCCCCAGCATTTT. Amino acids: CSASGRGRNQPQHF.

The chain employs TRBV7-9 and TRBJ1-5; D unresolved. The germline gives CDR1 SEHNR, CDR2 FQNEAQ (reference sequence). V shed 5 bases and J shed 0 bases, with 5 bases lying between them. The CDR3 spans 13 residues. CDR3 amino acids: CASSAISNQPQHF. The CDR3 DNA follows: TGTGCCAGCAGCGCTATTAGCAATCAGCCCCAGCATTTT.

This rearrangement joins TRBV18 to TRBJ1-2; possible D gene TRBD1, 5 bases. Between the trimmed V and J ends, which lost 3 bases and 8 bases, there was a span of 10 bases. Germline V gene lookup returns CDR1 KGHSH and CDR2 LQKENI. The CDR3 runs to 12 residues. The CDR3 sequence is CASSPGGVGYTF. DNA of the CDR3: TGTGCCAGCTCACCTGGAGGGGTCGGCTACACCTTC.

V gene TRBV11-2 combines with J gene TRBJ1-2, with TRBD1 identical over 10 bases. V lost 1 base, J lost 3 bases, and 2 bases stayed unmatched. Germline-derived CDR1 and CDR2 are SGHAT and FQNNGV. This CDR3 is 15 amino acids long. The CDR3 reads CASSLVGQGDYGYTF. The CDR3 DNA sequence: TGTGCCAGCAGCTTAGTTGGACAGGGGGACTATGGCTACACCTTC.

This chain links TRBV6-5 with TRBJ2-1; 7 bases are shared with TRBD1. Looked up from germline, CDR1 is MNHEY and CDR2 is SVGAGI. V was pared by 5 bases and J by 4 bases, with 2 bases of the junction left unmatched. The CDR3 consists of 13 residues. The CDR3 region is CASSTGVYNEQFF. The CDR3 region has the DNA TGTGCCAGCAGTACAGGGGTTTACAATGAGCAGTTCTTC.

V gene TRBV27 combines with J gene TRBJ2-7; 7 bases line up with TRBD2. This CDR3 is built from 16 residues. The trim removed 6 bases at V and 2 bases at J, leaving 13 bases unmatched. The germline CDR1 and CDR2 sequences are MNHEY and SMNVEV (reference sequence). The CDR3 is CASSLRGGRGTYEQYF. The CDR3 DNA follows: TGTGCCAGCAGCCTCCGGGGTGGGCGGGGGACCTACGAGCAGTACTTC.